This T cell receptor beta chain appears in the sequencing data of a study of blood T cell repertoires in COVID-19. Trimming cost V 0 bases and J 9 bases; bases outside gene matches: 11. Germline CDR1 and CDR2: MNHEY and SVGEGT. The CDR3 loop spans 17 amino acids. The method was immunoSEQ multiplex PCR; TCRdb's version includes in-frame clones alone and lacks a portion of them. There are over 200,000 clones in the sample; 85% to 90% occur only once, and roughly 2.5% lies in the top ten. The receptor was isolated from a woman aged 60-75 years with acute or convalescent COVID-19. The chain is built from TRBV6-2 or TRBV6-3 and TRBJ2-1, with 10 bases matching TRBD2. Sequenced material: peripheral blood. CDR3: CASSYSLAGAGRTEQFF. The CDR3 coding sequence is TGTGCCAGCAGTTACTCTCTAGCGGGAGCGGGCCGCACTGAGCAGTTCTTC.